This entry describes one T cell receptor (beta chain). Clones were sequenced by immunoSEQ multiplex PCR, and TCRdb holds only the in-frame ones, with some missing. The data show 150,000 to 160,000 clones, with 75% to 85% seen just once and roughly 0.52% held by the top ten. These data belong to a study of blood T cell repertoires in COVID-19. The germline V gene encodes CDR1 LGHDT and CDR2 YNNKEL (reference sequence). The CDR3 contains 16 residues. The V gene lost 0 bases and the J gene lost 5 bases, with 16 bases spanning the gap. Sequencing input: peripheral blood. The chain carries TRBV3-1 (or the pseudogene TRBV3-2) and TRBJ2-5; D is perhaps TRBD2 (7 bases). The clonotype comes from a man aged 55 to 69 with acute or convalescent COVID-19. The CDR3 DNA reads TGTGCCAGCAGCCAAGATCCGAGGGAGGGGGGGGAGACCCAGTACTTC. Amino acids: CASSQDPREGGETQYF.